The 16 T cell receptor beta chains below were found in one sample sequenced in a study of cytomegalovirus exposure and HLA in healthy donors. The PCR had 60 Vbeta and 13 Jbeta primers. Generated by immunoSEQ multiplex PCR, the TCRdb table keeps only in-frame clones and is missing some. The sample records under 200,000 clones, about 84% being singletons. Sequencing was performed on PBMCs. All receptors come from a man in his forties or fifties in good health and CMV-seropositive.

This sequence joins TRBV18 and TRBJ1-4, with 7 bases matching TRBD1. Germline values: CDR1 KGHSH, CDR2 LQKENI. Trimming cost V 3 bases and J 7 bases; bases outside gene matches: 2. The CDR3 covers 13 residues. CDR3 in DNA: TGTGCCAGCTCACCGGGACAGCTTGAAAAACTGTTTTTT. Protein sequence: CASSPGQLEKLFF.

The chain links TRBV5-5 to TRBJ1-2, with D perhaps matching TRBD1 (5 bases). This CDR3 has 16 residues. Germline assignment: CDR1 SGHKS and CDR2 YYEKEE (reference sequence). The germline V and J ends were trimmed by 1 base and 4 bases, with 17 bases remaining between them. The CDR3 sequence is CASSLSDRSFFYGYTF. The CDR3 region has the DNA TGTGCCAGCAGCTTGAGCGACAGAAGTTTCTTCTATGGCTACACCTTC. The full variable domain, its missing parts supplied by reference TRBV5-5 and TRBJ1-2, is DAGVTQSPTHLIKTRGQQVTLRCSPISGHKSVSWYQQVLGQGPQFIFQYYEKEERGRGNFPDRFSARQFPNYSSELNVNALLLGDSALYLCASSLSDRSFFYGYTFGSGTRLTVV.

The gene calls are TRBV5-1 and TRBJ1-3; 7 positions match TRBD1. The CDR3 is made up of 17 amino acids. The trim removed 2 bases at V and 0 bases at J, leaving 8 bases unmatched. Germline values: CDR1 SGHRS, CDR2 YFSETQ. The CDR3 coding sequence is TGCGCCAGCAGCTTACCCTGGGCAGGGGGCTCTGGAAACACCATATATTTT. This gives the protein CASSLPWAGGSGNTIYF.

The chain has TRBV5-1 and TRBJ2-3, with 7 nucleotides matching TRBD2. There are 15 residues in the CDR3. The germline V gene encodes CDR1 SGHRS and CDR2 YFSETQ. Trimming cost V 2 bases and J 2 bases; bases outside gene matches: 5. The CDR3 nucleotides are TGCGCCAGCAGCTTAGCGGGGACCGTCACAGATACGCAGTATTTT. This sequence encodes CASSLAGTVTDTQYF.

V is TRBV7-3 and J is TRBJ2-7; 8 positions agree with TRBD2. The V segment lost 5 bases and the J segment 2 bases; nucleotides outside the gene matches: 8. CDR3 length: 15 amino acids. CDR1 is SGHTA, CDR2 FQGTGA, per germline. The CDR3 DNA follows: TGTGCCAGCAGCCCAGGACTAGCCCAGACCTACGAGCAGTACTTC. Translated, it gives CASSPGLAQTYEQYF.

This chain connects TRBV27 to TRBJ1-5; D may be TRBD1 (6 bases). Trimming shortened V by 3 bases and J by 6 bases, and 15 bases separated the two germline ends. The germline V gene has CDR1 MNHEY and CDR2 SMNVEV (reference sequence). The CDR3 consists of 15 residues. The CDR3 loop is CASSFLGAEGQPQHF. The CDR3 DNA reads TGTGCCAGCAGTTTTTTGGGGGCGGAAGGTCAGCCCCAGCATTTT.

The DNA of the CDR3 is TGTGCCTGGAGACCGACAGGGAACACCGGGGAGCTGTTTTTT. Translated, it gives CAWRPTGNTGELFF. V usage is TRBV30 and J usage is TRBJ2-2; maybe TRBD1 (6 bases). Per germline, CDR1 GTSNPN and CDR2 SVGIG (reference sequence). The CDR3 length is 14 residues. Trimming left V 3 bases short and J 1 base short, with 9 bases between.

The chain recombines TRBV5-5 with TRBJ2-2; weak D call: TRBD1 (6 bases). Germline CDR1 SGHKS, CDR2 YYEKEE (reference sequence). V was pared by 0 bases and J by 7 bases, with 10 bases between. The CDR3 is 14 amino acids. The CDR3 protein is CASSLAGHNGELFF. The CDR3 coding sequence is TGTGCCAGCAGCTTGGCGGGACACAACGGGGAGCTGTTTTTT. The full variable domain, with the rest looked up from reference TRBV5-5 and TRBJ2-2, is DAGVTQSPTHLIKTRGQQVTLRCSPISGHKSVSWYQQVLGQGPQFIFQYYEKEERGRGNFPDRFSARQFPNYSSELNVNALLLGDSALYLCASSLAGHNGELFFGEGSRLTVL.

The chain employs TRBV6-1 and TRBJ2-2; 9 bases map to TRBD1. The CDR3 is 14 amino acids. The trim removed 8 bases at V and 3 bases at J, leaving 4 bases unmatched. In germline, CDR1 is MNHNS, CDR2 SASEGT. In DNA, the CDR3 is TGTGCCAGCGGGGACAGGGCTGACACCGGGGAGCTGTTTTTT. As protein: CASGDRADTGELFF.

In this sample, this clone turned up a few times. The chain couples TRBV7-6 to TRBJ1-2, with TRBD1 identical over 7 bases. The V segment lost 4 bases and the J segment 1 base; nucleotides outside the gene matches: 3. This CDR3 region has 14 residues. In germline, CDR1 is SGHVS, CDR2 FNYEAQ. The CDR3 is CASSSGQHNYGYTF. CDR3 coding DNA: TGTGCCAGCAGCTCGGGACAGCATAACTATGGCTACACCTTC.

The chain carries TRBV5-1 and TRBJ2-3; 8 bases map to TRBD2. This CDR3 is 13 amino acids long. Looked up from germline, CDR1 is SGHRS and CDR2 is YFSETQ. After removal of 7 bases from V and 3 bases from J, the junction contained 4 bases not matched to a gene. CDR3 in amino acids: CASGSGGTDTQYF. CDR3 nucleotide sequence: TGCGCCAGCGGGAGCGGGGGTACAGATACGCAGTATTTT.

This clone showed up just once. The chain uses TRBV6-5 and TRBJ1-5, with D possibly being TRBD1 (5 bases). This CDR3 has 14 residues. With 3 bases removed from V and 3 bases from J, the gap between germline ends came to 9 bases. CDR1 is MNHEY and CDR2 is SVGAGI in the germline V gene. The CDR3 reads CASSYAGINQPQHF. The CDR3 DNA is TGTGCCAGCAGTTATGCAGGGATCAATCAGCCCCAGCATTTT.

The J gene is TRBJ2-7, the V gene TRBV19, with D possibly being TRBD2 (6 bases). Germline CDR1 reads LNHDA; CDR2 reads SQIVND (reference sequence). This CDR3 is 14 amino acids long. V dropped 3 bases and J dropped 1 base, with 10 bases sitting between them. CDR3 protein: CASSMGTSSYEQYF. DNA for the CDR3: TGTGCCAGTAGTATGGGGACTTCTTCCTACGAGCAGTACTTC.

The chain employs TRBV29-1 and TRBJ2-1, with D uncertain. The CDR3 has 12 amino acids. CDR1 is SQVTM and CDR2 is ANQGSEA in the germline V gene. The ends were cut back, 1 base at V and 6 bases at J, with 7 bases in the middle. This CDR3 is CSVEGVGNEQFF. The CDR3, as DNA: TGCAGCGTTGAAGGAGTTGGCAATGAGCAGTTCTTC.

This clone was seen once. V usage is TRBV18 and J usage is TRBJ2-7; unclear D gene. V lost 6 bases and J lost 9, with 24 bases in between. The germline CDR1 and CDR2 sequences are KGHSH and LQKENI. This CDR3 is built from 15 residues. CDR3 protein: CASSPTRQALLSQYF. The CDR3 nucleotides read TGTGCCAGCTCCCCCACCCGGCAGGCCCTGCTTTCGCAGTACTTC.

The chain combines TRBV5-1 with TRBJ1-5, with D perhaps matching TRBD1 (6 bases). The length of the CDR3 is 15 residues. Per germline, CDR1 SGHRS and CDR2 YFSETQ. Trimming took off 1 base at V and 7 bases at J, with 15 bases between the two ends. The CDR3 region is CASSLKDSTRQPQHF. CDR3 DNA sequence: TGCGCCAGCAGCTTGAAGGACAGTACCAGGCAGCCCCAGCATTTT.